These 30 T cell receptor beta chains were all obtained from the same sample, sequenced in a study of T-cell reconstitution after alpha-beta-depleted transplantation in children. Preparation of the TCRbeta library was carried out with unique molecular identifiers. TCRdb re-called the PCR reads through MiXCR, storing one row per CDR3 protein. Among about 440,000 distinct CDR3 sequences listed, around two fifths were seen once. The material sequenced was PBMCs, taken before TCRalphabeta/CD19-depleted stem cell transplant. The receptors derive from a girl aged 2 to 10 with aplastic anemia, due to receive a stem cell transplant.

The chain couples TRBV20-1 to TRBJ1-2; D is unresolved. This CDR3 region has 13 residues. Germline loops: CDR1 DFQATT, CDR2 SNEGSKA (reference sequence). Trimming removed 0 bases at V and 0 bases at J, with 5 bases between. The chain's CDR3 is CSARERANYGYTF. The CDR3 region has the DNA TGCAGTGCTAGAGAAAGAGCTAACTATGGCTACACCTTC.

This clonotype appeared a few times. CDR3 region: CASSSGGNTIYF. The CDR3 nucleotides read TGTGCCAGCAGTTCCGGAGGAAACACCATATATTTT. This chain joins TRBV12-3 or TRBV12-4 and TRBJ1-3; D is undetermined. V was shortened by 4 bases and J by 4 bases, with 5 bases between the two germline ends. This CDR3 has 12 residues.

V and J are TRBV27 and TRBJ1-1; 8 positions agree with TRBD1. Looked up from germline, CDR1 is MNHEY and CDR2 is SMNVEV (reference sequence). There are 14 residues in the CDR3. With 5 bases clipped from V and 7 bases from J, the junction kept 9 bases outside the gene matches. The CDR3 bases are TGTGCCAGCAGTCGACAGGGGACTGTGGTTGAAGCTTTCTTT. Amino acid sequence: CASSRQGTVVEAFF.

This clonotype was seen only a few times. The chain combines TRBV4-1 with TRBJ1-2; D unresolved. The CDR3 consists of 12 residues. The V gene lost 1 base and the J gene lost 9 bases, with 9 bases spanning the gap. Germline CDR1 MGHRA, CDR2 YSYEKL. The CDR3 coding sequence is TGCGCCAGCAGCCAAGCTCCCGGAAGCTACACCTTC. Its protein product is CASSQAPGSYTF.

V gene TRBV6-5 combines with J gene TRBJ2-2; D unresolved. The germline V and J ends were trimmed by 4 bases and 4 bases, with 16 bases remaining between them. The CDR3 sequence is 16 residues long. CDR1 is MNHEY and CDR2 is SVGAGI in the germline V gene. CDR3 amino acids: CASSSPETPSTGELFF. The CDR3 DNA follows: TGTGCCAGCAGTTCCCCAGAAACCCCAAGCACCGGGGAGCTGTTTTTT.

This clonotype showed up just once. V and J are TRBV29-1 and TRBJ2-7, with TRBD2 matching over 8 bases. V lost 7 bases to trimming and J lost 0 bases; unmatched junction nucleotides: 8. The CDR3 is made up of 14 amino acids. CDR1 and CDR2 (germline): SQVTM, ANQGSEA. The CDR3 DNA follows: TGCAGCGCCGAAATAGCGGGGCTCTCCTACGAGCAGTACTTC. Translated: CSAEIAGLSYEQYF.

This clonotype was counted only a few times. The genes are TRBV4-2 and TRBJ2-7; 8 bases are shared with TRBD2. CDR3 length: 16 residues. The junction had 7 bases not matched to a gene; V was cut back by 3 bases and J by 0 bases. Germline CDR1 LGHNA, CDR2 YNFKEQ. The CDR3 DNA reads as TGTGCCAGCAGCCAGTTTAGCGGGACGACCTCCTACGAGCAGTACTTC. It encodes CASSQFSGTTSYEQYF.

This rearrangement joins TRBV20-1 to TRBJ2-3; TRBD2 matches at 11 bases. From germline, CDR1 is DFQATT and CDR2 SNEGSKA (reference sequence). With V trimmed by 0 bases and J by 0 bases, 11 bases remained unmatched. This CDR3 is 19 amino acids long. The CDR3 region has the DNA TGCAGTGCTAGAGATGAGGCTAGCGGGAGGTCTCCTAGCACAGATACGCAGTATTTT. Protein sequence: CSARDEASGRSPSTDTQYF.

This clonotype was observed many times. The V gene is TRBV27, the J gene TRBJ2-5, with a possible D match to TRBD1 (5 bases). The CDR3 has 14 amino acids. V lost 5 bases and J lost 1, with 11 bases in between. Germline V CDR1 and CDR2: MNHEY, SMNVEV (reference sequence). The CDR3 protein is CASSPRTPQETQYF. CDR3 nucleotides: TGTGCCAGCAGTCCGCGGACACCCCAAGAGACCCAGTACTTC.

The chain carries TRBV11-2 and TRBJ2-5, with D perhaps matching TRBD2 (6 bases). The germline gives CDR1 SGHAT, CDR2 FQNNGV. The CDR3 totals 14 residues. Between the trimmed V and J ends, which lost 4 bases and 2 bases, there was a span of 11 bases. The CDR3 loop reads CASSSGTLQETQYF. CDR3 coding DNA: TGTGCCAGCAGCTCCGGGACTCTTCAAGAGACCCAGTACTTC. Full variable domain (rest looked up from reference TRBV11-2 and TRBJ2-5): EAGVAQSPRYKIIEKRQSVAFWCNPISGHATLYWYQQILGQGPKLLIQFQNNGVVDDSQLPKDRFSAERLKGVDSTLKIQPAKLEDSAVYLCASSSGTLQETQYFGPGTRLLVL.

This clonotype was seen only a few times. V is TRBV7-2 and J is TRBJ2-1; 9 bases map to TRBD2. From germline, CDR1 is SGHTA and CDR2 FQGNSA. This CDR3 has 14 residues. Losses at the gene ends were 8 bases for V and 0 bases for J; bases not matched to a gene: 2. CDR3 DNA sequence: TGTGCCAGCGATAGCGGGAGCTCCTACAATGAGCAGTTCTTC. It codes for CASDSGSSYNEQFF.

This chain connects TRBV28 to TRBJ2-7; D not resolved. The CDR3 has 12 amino acids. Germline values: CDR1 MDHEN, CDR2 SYDVKM. Trimming stripped 4 bases from V and 4 bases from J, with 8 bases between. CDR3 sequence: CASSSPQYEQYF. The CDR3 nucleotides read TGTGCCAGCAGTTCCCCCCAGTACGAGCAGTACTTC.

Only a few counts were recorded for this clonotype. The J gene is TRBJ1-2, the V gene TRBV6-1; 8 bases map to TRBD1. CDR3 length: 17 amino acids. Germline V gene sequence: CDR1 MNHNS, CDR2 SASEGT. J was trimmed by 4 bases and V by 6 bases; bases with no gene match: 16. The CDR3 nucleotides are TGTGCCAGCAGCCGACGCCCGCCGGACAGGGAGGGCTATGGCTACACCTTC. Its translation: CASSRRPPDREGYGYTF.

Many counts were recorded for this clonotype. In DNA, the CDR3 is TGTGCCAGCAGCGCCGGACTAGCGGGGTACAATGAGCAGTTCTTC. Its translation is CASSAGLAGYNEQFF. The chain recombines TRBV9 with TRBJ2-1; the match to TRBD2 covers 12 bases. The J segment lost 4 bases and the V segment lost 3 bases, leaving 2 bases of the junction unmatched. Germline assignment: CDR1 SGDLS and CDR2 YYNGEE. The CDR3 is 15 amino acids.

The chain carries TRBV3-1 and TRBJ2-7, with 9 bases matching TRBD2. The CDR3 has 15 residues. Looked up from germline, CDR1 is LGHDT and CDR2 is YNNKEL (reference sequence). Trimming took 2 bases from V and 3 from J; bases not matched to a gene: 5. The CDR3 loop reads CASSQLSGGGYEQYF. DNA for the CDR3: TGTGCCAGCAGCCAACTTAGCGGGGGCGGCTACGAGCAGTACTTC.

This clonotype has only a few counts. The CDR3 here is CASRPTGKGYNEQFF. In nucleotides, the CDR3 is TGTGCCAGCAGGCCGACAGGGAAGGGGTACAATGAGCAGTTCTTC. The J gene is TRBJ2-1, the V gene TRBV6-1; 7 bases fit TRBD1. The CDR3 sequence is 15 residues long. The germline gives CDR1 MNHNS, CDR2 SASEGT. Losses at the gene ends were 6 bases for V and 4 bases for J; bases not matched to a gene: 9.

The V and J genes are TRBV28 and TRBJ1-5; TRBD1 is a possible D gene (5 bases). V dropped 7 bases and J dropped 5 bases, with 15 bases sitting between them. CDR1 and CDR2 (germline): MDHEN, SYDVKM. CDR3 length: 14 amino acids. The chain's CDR3 is CASILDSGHQPQHF. DNA of the CDR3: TGTGCCAGCATCCTAGACAGCGGCCATCAGCCCCAGCATTTT.

This clonotype came up a few times. The chain employs TRBV5-1 and TRBJ1-6; 10 bases align to TRBD1. Per germline, CDR1 SGHRS and CDR2 YFSETQ. The CDR3 extends over 18 amino acids. The junction had 8 bases not matched to a gene; V was cut back by 3 bases and J by 2 bases. CDR3 in DNA: TGCGCCAGCAGCTCGGATGGGACAGGGGTGACCTATAATTCACCCCTCCACTTT. Residues: CASSSDGTGVTYNSPLHF.

The chain joins TRBV7-9 to TRBJ1-2; D not certain. This CDR3 is built from 13 residues. Germline V gene lookup returns CDR1 SEHNR and CDR2 FQNEAQ (reference sequence). With 5 bases removed from V and 5 bases from J, the gap between germline ends came to 12 bases. CDR3 DNA sequence: TGTGCCAGCAGCCCCCTTGCGGGATATGGCTACACCTTC. As protein: CASSPLAGYGYTF.

The rearrangement joins TRBV27 to TRBJ1-5, with 8 bases matching TRBD1. The length of the CDR3 is 16 residues. Germline V lookup: CDR1 MNHEY, CDR2 SMNVEV (reference sequence). Trimming at V came to 5 bases and at J to 0 bases, leaving 6 bases not matched to a gene. The DNA of the CDR3 is TGTGCCAGCAGTCAACAGGGGGTTTATAGCAATCAGCCCCAGCATTTT. This sequence encodes CASSQQGVYSNQPQHF.

A note on this clonotype: One end of the junction fails to match germline, which may point to a read error. J is TRBJ2-7 and V is TRBV28; D is perhaps TRBD1 or TRBD2 (6 bases each). Germline V lookup: CDR1 MDHEN, CDR2 SYDVKM. This CDR3 spans 15 amino acids. DNA of the CDR3: TGTGCCTGCGCGTCCCCCGGGGGCGTCTCCCACGAGCAGTACTTC. Its translation is CACASPGGVSHEQYF.

The gene calls are TRBV2 and TRBJ2-1; 8 nucleotides line up with TRBD2. The germline CDR1 and CDR2 sequences are SNHLY and FYNNEI. The J segment lost 5 bases and the V segment lost 3 bases, leaving 9 bases of the junction unmatched. This CDR3 has 16 residues. The CDR3, as DNA: TGTGCCAGCAGTGATCTTCGGGGGGGCAGGAACAATGAGCAGTTCTTC. This sequence encodes CASSDLRGGRNNEQFF.

The rearrangement uses TRBV27 and TRBJ1-1, with a possible D match to TRBD1 (5 bases). The germline gives CDR1 MNHEY, CDR2 SMNVEV (reference sequence). CDR3 length equals 14 residues. Deletions cut 7 bases from V and 1 base from J, with 13 bases between. The CDR3 DNA reads TGTGCCAGCAAAGCGGGGCGGGGGAACACTGAAGCTTTCTTT. Protein: CASKAGRGNTEAFF.

This chain links TRBV10-3 with TRBJ2-1; either TRBD1 or TRBD2 may fit D (5 bases each). The CDR3 spans 13 residues. Germline values: CDR1 ENHRY, CDR2 SYGVKD. Trimming stripped 1 base from V and 4 bases from J, with 5 bases between. The CDR3 is CAISEWGYNEQFF. In nucleotides, the CDR3 is TGTGCCATCAGTGAGTGGGGGTACAATGAGCAGTTCTTC.

The J gene is TRBJ2-1, the V gene TRBV28; perhaps TRBD2 as D (5 bases). V gave up 8 bases and J gave up 7 bases, with 18 bases separating them. The CDR3 covers 14 residues. Germline V gene data show CDR1 as MDHEN and CDR2 as SYDVKM. The CDR3, as DNA: TGTGCCAGCGGCCCGGGGATCCCCTGTAATGAGCAGTTCTTC. Its translation is CASGPGIPCNEQFF.

The V gene is TRBV4-2, the J gene TRBJ2-2, with D hard to call. Trimming removed 0 bases at V and 7 bases at J, with 3 bases between. In germline, CDR1 is LGHNA, CDR2 YNFKEQ. The CDR3 is 12 amino acids. The CDR3 region is CASSQDYGELFF. DNA of the CDR3: TGTGCCAGCAGCCAAGACTACGGGGAGCTGTTTTTT.

V gene TRBV30 combines with J gene TRBJ2-1; weak D call: TRBD1 (5 bases). The CDR3 contains 12 residues. Germline V CDR1 and CDR2: GTSNPN, SVGIG (reference sequence). V lost 3 bases to trimming and J lost 3 bases, with 6 bases between them. CDR3 nucleotide sequence: TGTGCCTGGAGCCAGGGCTACAATGAGCAGTTCTTC. Translated: CAWSQGYNEQFF. Using reference TRBV30 and TRBJ2-1 for the parts outside the CDR3, the full variable domain is SQTIHQWPATLVQPVGSPLSLECTVEGTSNPNLYWYRQAAGRGLQLLFYSVGIGQISSEVPQNLSASRPQDRQFILSSKKLLLSDSGFYLCAWSQGYNEQFFGPGTRLTVL.

This clonotype turned up a few times. J is TRBJ2-7 and V is TRBV11-2, with unresolved D. Trimming left V 3 bases short and J 2 bases short, with 8 bases between. The CDR3 runs to 13 residues. CDR1 is SGHAT and CDR2 is FQNNGV in the germline V gene. The CDR3 DNA sequence: TGTGCCAGCAGCTTTTTTGGAGCCTACGAGCAGTACTTC. It specifies CASSFFGAYEQYF.

This chain links TRBV20-1 with TRBJ2-1; a weak D match, TRBD2 (6 bases). Between the trimmed V and J ends, which lost 4 bases and 0 bases, there was a span of 22 bases. CDR1 DFQATT and CDR2 SNEGSKA come from the germline V gene (reference sequence). CDR3 length: 18 amino acids. The CDR3: CSAIADPWQLSSYNEQFF. The CDR3 DNA reads as TGCAGTGCTATAGCGGACCCGTGGCAGCTAAGCTCCTACAATGAGCAGTTCTTC.

This clonotype was counted a few times. The chain couples TRBV4-2 to TRBJ2-1; 14 bases are a match to TRBD2. V lost 0 bases, J lost 9 bases, and 13 bases stayed unmatched. The CDR3 covers 19 residues. Germline V gives CDR1 LGHNA, CDR2 YNFKEQ. CDR3 in amino acids: CASSQEARLRLAGGTEQFF. The CDR3 DNA sequence: TGTGCCAGCAGCCAAGAGGCGCGGCTGAGACTAGCGGGAGGGACTGAGCAGTTCTTC.